The clone carrying this T cell receptor (beta chain) was observed many times. Its antigen is not identified. This sample was taken from a study of blood T cells in healthy people across ages. Findings and limits, study-wide: The percentage of naive T cells correlated strongly with TCR beta diversity.

Total RNA, at least 5 micrograms per sample, came from PBMCs. The CDR3 extends over 12 amino acids. Germline lookup yields CDR1 DFQATT and CDR2 SNEGSKA (reference sequence). With 2 bases clipped from V and 4 bases from J, the junction kept 0 bases outside the gene matches. Sample-barcoded 5' priming and a J-beta primer mix drove a second PCR of roughly 6 to 12 cycles. Researchers report that a template-switch adaptor with 12 random nucleotides tagged each cDNA molecule. Each CDR3 protein gets one entry after TCRdb re-called the 5' RACE reads with MiXCR. The profile shows 780,000 or so distinct CDR3 sequences, around 50% of them singletons.

V and J are TRBV20-1 and TRBJ2-5, with TRBD2 matching 8 bases. The source is a man aged 40-49 years in good health. The sample taken for sequencing was blood. The DNA for the CDR3 is TGCAGTGCTAGACTAGCGGGAGAGACCCAGTACTTC. This encodes CSARLAGETQYF.